The T cell receptor beta chain described here comes from a study of vaccination and CD4 T cells after COVID-19. On the study more broadly: Post-COVID draws followed diagnosis by a median around 95 days (range 35 to 161).

The CDR3 spans 13 residues. V was pared by 0 bases and J by 5 bases, with 8 bases between. Germline CDR1 DFQATT, CDR2 SNEGSKA (reference sequence). The sample's treatment: approximately nine-day PBMC culture with coronavirus spike peptide pools or control peptides (ViraFEST assay). Unexposed donor CD4+ T cells predated the COVID-19 pandemic, collected 2011-2018. After expanding antigen-specific T cells with peptide pools, ViraFEST sequenced their TCRs. Per well, more than 1.5 million PBMCs were cultured in the presence of roughly 9.1 IU/ml IL-2 and 10 ug/ml peptide pools. Sequenced with the Oncomine TCR Beta short-read assay was DNA taken from cultured CD4+ T cells. Via MiXCR, TCRdb re-called the PCR reads, giving one row per CDR3 protein. The data contain thousands of distinct CDR3 sequences, about 36% of them seen just once; the ten biggest clones take up around 38%. A note on this clonotype: The antigen is unknown.

Material: CD4+ T cells from blood, cultured in vitro. V gene TRBV20-1 combines with J gene TRBJ1-5; a possible D gene is TRBD1 (6 bases). The sequence was obtained from a human donor in good health. Here the CDR3 reads CSARETGDQPQHF. CDR3 nucleotides: TGCAGTGCTAGAGAGACAGGAGATCAGCCCCAGCATTTT.